This T cell receptor beta chain derives from a study of vaccination and CD4 T cells after COVID-19. Study results and limitations: The authors identified 304 of 307 vaccine-specific clones in convalescent patients as spike mono-reactive.

Once obtained from cultured CD4+ T cells, the DNA was sequenced using the Oncomine TCR Beta short-read assay. Each CDR3 protein gets one entry after TCRdb re-called the PCR reads with MiXCR. In the table there are under 30,000 distinct CDR3 sequences, over 30% of which are singletons. There are a few counts of this clonotype. Its antigen is undetermined. The time point here: late sampling 161 to 241 days after vaccination in three convalescent patients. Treatment of the sample: roughly 10-day PBMC culture with coronavirus spike peptide pools or control peptides (ViraFEST assay). The CDR3 contains 16 residues. The V gene lost 3 bases and the J gene lost 9 bases, with 23 bases spanning the gap. Germline V CDR1 and CDR2: MNHEY, SMNVEV (reference sequence).

The origin of this receptor is a human donor who had recovered from COVID-19. V gene TRBV27 combines with J gene TRBJ1-2; D gene unclear. This material consisted of CD4+ T cells from blood, cultured in vitro, taken about 7 months after SARS-CoV-2 vaccination. The CDR3 spells CASSFSVVGLTSRYTF. CDR3 DNA: TGTGCCAGCAGTTTTTCGGTGGTCGGGCTCACAAGCCGCTACACCTTC.